This T cell receptor (beta chain) was recorded in a study of blood T cells in healthy people across ages. From germline, CDR1 is SQVTM and CDR2 ANQGSEA. J gave up 3 bases and V 6 bases, and 9 bases lay outside the gene matches. The CDR3 loop spans 15 amino acids. Using a J-beta primer mix together with a sample-barcoded 5' primer, a second PCR was run for roughly 7 to 12 cycles. Each of the cDNA molecules was tagged by a template-switch adaptor with 12 random nucleotides. TCRdb processed the 5' RACE reads anew with MiXCR; each CDR3 protein has one entry. The sample lists about 780,000 distinct CDR3 sequences, around 50% occurring once.

The receptor was derived from an elderly man in good health. The genes are TRBV29-1 and TRBJ2-1; 9 bases align to TRBD1. What was sequenced was blood. CDR3 nucleotides: TGCAGCGTGGTTACCGGGACAGGGAACTACAATGAGCAGTTCTTC. It is translated as CSVVTGTGNYNEQFF.